The 23 T cell receptor beta chains in this list originate from one sample, sequenced in a study of PD-L1 blockade in urothelial cancer. The method was immunoSEQ multiplex PCR; TCRdb's version includes in-frame clones alone and lacks a portion of them. The sample has tens of thousands of clones; about 88% are singletons. Time point meaning: peripheral blood 6 weeks after treatment start. This specimen consisted of PBMCs, obtained around atezolizumab (anti-PD-L1) treatment. The receptors here all came from a man in his sixties with urothelial cancer.

The chain uses TRBV5-1 and TRBJ2-1; 7 bases are a match to TRBD2. V was pared by 3 bases and J by 7 bases, with 7 bases of the junction left unmatched. The CDR3 is made up of 14 amino acids. CDR1 SGHRS and CDR2 YFSETQ come from the germline V gene. For the CDR3, the DNA is TGCGCCAGCAGCTCAGACTGGGGAGGGAATGAGCAGTTCTTC. Amino acid sequence: CASSSDWGGNEQFF.

The chain is built from TRBV5-6 and TRBJ2-3, with D tentatively TRBD2 (6 bases). From germline, CDR1 is SGHDT and CDR2 YYEEEE. This CDR3 is built from 14 residues. The V gene lost 4 bases and the J gene lost 5 bases, with 14 bases spanning the gap. The CDR3 region has the DNA TGTGCCAGCAGCCTCCGGGACTGGAGAGATACGCAGTATTTT. Translation gives CASSLRDWRDTQYF.

The rearrangement joins TRBV10-3 to TRBJ1-4; 8 bases map to TRBD1. Losses at the gene ends were 3 bases for V and 3 bases for J; bases not matched to a gene: 3. Looked up from germline, CDR1 is ENHRY and CDR2 is SYGVKD. The CDR3 runs to 15 residues. This CDR3 is CAISETGQANEKLFF. The CDR3 DNA is TGTGCCATCAGTGAAACGGGACAGGCTAATGAAAAACTGTTTTTT.

This rearrangement joins TRBV12-5 to TRBJ2-3; the match to TRBD1 covers 7 bases. The CDR3 runs 13 residues. Losses at the gene ends were 5 bases for V and 8 bases for J; bases not matched to a gene: 7. Germline-derived CDR1 and CDR2 are LGHNT and FRNRAP. The CDR3 sequence is CASGKDRAGTQYF. The CDR3 DNA reads TGTGCTAGTGGTAAAGACAGGGCAGGTACGCAGTATTTT.

This rearrangement joins TRBV5-4 to TRBJ2-3; D uncertain. Trimming removed 3 bases at V and 4 bases at J, with 9 bases between. The CDR3 extends over 13 amino acids. Germline V CDR1 and CDR2: SGHNT, YYREEE (reference sequence). CDR3 loop: CASSSSRADTQYF. For the CDR3, the DNA is TGTGCCAGCAGCTCCTCACGAGCAGATACGCAGTATTTT.

The V gene is TRBV18, the J gene TRBJ2-7; TRBD1 matches at 8 bases. Germline V gene lookup returns CDR1 KGHSH and CDR2 LQKENI. After removal of 2 bases from V and 6 bases from J, the junction contained 0 bases not matched to a gene. CDR3 length equals 12 residues. The CDR3 region has the DNA TGTGCCAGCTCACCAGACAGGGGCGAGCAGTACTTC. This translates into CASSPDRGEQYF.

V gene TRBV7-3 combines with J gene TRBJ2-7; 9 bases match TRBD1. The CDR3 runs to 15 residues. CDR1 and CDR2 (germline): SGHTA, FQGTGA. The ends lost 1 base at V and 2 bases at J; junction bases unmatched: 3. The CDR3 nucleotides read TGTGCCAGCAGCTTAATGGGACAGGGCCCCTACGAGCAGTACTTC. Translated, it gives CASSLMGQGPYEQYF. Supplemented by reference TRBV7-3 and TRBJ2-7, the full variable domain reads GAGVSQTPSNKVTEKGKYVELRCDPISGHTALYWYRQSLGQGPEFLIYFQGTGAADDSGLPNDRFFAVRPEGSVSTLKIQRTERGDSAVYLCASSLMGQGPYEQYFGPGTRLTVT.

The rearrangement links TRBV5-4 to TRBJ2-5; 7 positions match TRBD1. The CDR3 is made up of 14 amino acids. The V gene's germline CDR1 is SGHNT and CDR2 YYREEE (reference sequence). The V gene end was trimmed by 4 bases and the J gene end by 2 bases; junction bases not matched to a gene: 5. The CDR3 DNA reads TGTGCCAGCAGCAAGGGACAGTATCAAGAGACCCAGTACTTC. It translates to CASSKGQYQETQYF.

The chain couples TRBV11-3 to TRBJ1-6, with TRBD1 matching over 8 bases. V was clipped by 5 bases and J by 2 bases; unmatched bases: 5. This CDR3 contains 16 residues. CDR1 SGHNT and CDR2 YENEEA come from the germline V gene. The chain's CDR3 is CASSLGQGTYNSPLHF. CDR3 coding DNA: TGTGCCAGCAGCCTCGGACAGGGAACCTATAATTCACCCCTCCACTTT.

The genes are TRBV21-1 and TRBJ1-2; the table calls TRBD1, which could not be checked here. TRBV21-1 represents a pseudogene. CDR3 length equals 16 residues. In nucleotides, the CDR3 is TGTGCCAGCAGCAAACAAGCCGGGACAGGGAAATATGGCTACACCTTC. This codes for CASSKQAGTGKYGYTF.

The rearrangement links TRBV6-1 to TRBJ2-6; TRBD1 agrees at 9 bases. Germline assignment: CDR1 MNHNS and CDR2 SASEGT. The CDR3 length is 20 residues. Trimming removed 1 base from V and 2 bases from J; junction bases left unmatched: 12. The CDR3, as DNA: TGTGCCAGCAGTGAAGGCTTGGTGGGACAGGGTTGGGCTGGGGCCAACGTCCTGACTTTC. This gives the protein CASSEGLVGQGWAGANVLTF.

This CDR3 reads CASSLSLYNPNEQFF. As DNA, the CDR3 is TGTGCCAGCAGCTTATCTCTCTATAATCCCAATGAGCAGTTCTTC. The genes are TRBV11-1 and TRBJ2-1; D uncertain. V dropped 2 bases and J dropped 6 bases, with 14 bases sitting between them. Germline V gene sequence: CDR1 SGHAT, CDR2 FQDESV (reference sequence). This CDR3 spans 15 amino acids.

The chain is built from TRBV5-6 and TRBJ2-7, with 11 bases lining up with TRBD2. V shed 4 bases and J 3 bases; nucleotides not matched to a gene: 3. CDR1 SGHDT and CDR2 YYEEEE come from the germline V gene. The CDR3 is 14 residues long. The CDR3 spells CASSGGLAVYEQYF. The CDR3 DNA is TGTGCCAGCAGCGGGGGACTAGCGGTCTACGAGCAGTACTTC. The complete variable domain, with remaining parts taken from reference TRBV5-6 and TRBJ2-7, reads DAGVTQSPTHLIKTRGQQVTLRCSPKSGHDTVSWYQQALGQGPQFIFQYYEEEERQRGNFPDRFSGHQFPNYSSELNVNALLLGDSALYLCASSGGLAVYEQYFGPGTRLTVT.

The chain combines TRBV18 with TRBJ1-1; TRBD1 aligns across 7 bases. The CDR3 consists of 15 residues. V lost 5 bases, J lost 2 bases, and 8 bases stayed unmatched. Germline V CDR1 and CDR2: KGHSH, LQKENI. The CDR3 sequence is CASSTNNRGNTEAFF. CDR3 in DNA: TGTGCCAGCTCAACAAATAACAGGGGTAACACTGAAGCTTTCTTT.

The genes are TRBV9 and TRBJ2-1, with 7 bases that match TRBD1. This CDR3 contains 16 residues. Germline V lookup: CDR1 SGDLS, CDR2 YYNGEE. With 2 bases clipped from V and 0 bases from J, the junction kept 5 bases outside the gene matches. The CDR3 sequence: CASSVGQASSYNEQFF. CDR3 nucleotides: TGTGCCAGCAGCGTCGGACAGGCAAGCTCCTACAATGAGCAGTTCTTC.

The CDR3 DNA follows: TGTGCCAGCAGCCTACTGGACAGCTCCTATGGCTACACCTTC. This translates into CASSLLDSSYGYTF. The V gene is TRBV7-9, the J gene TRBJ1-2; D is perhaps TRBD1 (6 bases). Germline CDR1 is SEHNR and CDR2 is FQNEAQ (reference sequence). Trimming shortened V by 5 bases and J by 4 bases, and 14 bases separated the two germline ends. The CDR3 runs 14 residues.

This clone was recorded once. The DNA of the CDR3 is TGCGCCAGCAGCCAACGAACCGGGACTAGAAGCGAGCAGTACTTC. As protein: CASSQRTGTRSEQYF. The chain uses TRBV4-1 and TRBJ2-7; 8 nucleotides align to TRBD2. Trimming removed 2 bases from V and 6 bases from J; junction bases left unmatched: 9. CDR3 size: 15 residues. Germline CDR1 reads MGHRA; CDR2 reads YSYEKL.

Remarks on this clone: A junction end diverges from the germline sequence, so it may reflect a read error. V is TRBV10-3 and J is TRBJ2-6; D perhaps matches TRBD2 (6 bases). The CDR3 extends over 17 amino acids. Germline V gene data show CDR1 as ENHRY and CDR2 as SYGVKD. This CDR3 is CAISEMEGLSRANVLTF. The DNA of the CDR3 is TGTGCCATCAGTGAGATGGAGGGCCTCTCTCGGGCCAACGTCCTGACTTTC.

The CDR3: CASSLVGLASYEQYF. As DNA, the CDR3 is TGTGCCAGCAGCTTAGTGGGTCTAGCTTCTTACGAGCAGTACTTC. The chain carries TRBV11-3 and TRBJ2-7; weak D call: TRBD2 (5 bases). Germline V CDR1 and CDR2: SGHNT, YENEEA. Trimming stripped 1 base from V and 4 bases from J, with 14 bases between. This CDR3 spans 15 amino acids.

The V gene is TRBV29-1, the J gene TRBJ1-2; tentatively, D is TRBD1 (6 bases). The V end was cut by 8 bases, the J end by 8 bases, with 24 bases between. This CDR3 is built from 14 residues. Germline V gene data show CDR1 as SQVTM and CDR2 as ANQGSEA. In nucleotides, the CDR3 is TGCAGCATACACCCCCCGAGGGAGGGGGACGGCTACACCTTC. Translated: CSIHPPREGDGYTF. The variable domain in full, with the rest retrieved from reference TRBV29-1 and TRBJ1-2, is SAVISQKPSRDICQRGTSLTIQCQVDSQVTMMFWYRQQPGQSLTLIATANQGSEATYESGFVIDKFPISRPNLTFSTLTVSNMSPEDSSIYLCSIHPPREGDGYTFGSGTRLTVV.

The chain couples TRBV7-9 to TRBJ1-2, with TRBD1 matching over 10 bases. This CDR3 contains 14 residues. V lost 2 bases, J lost 4 bases, and 1 base stayed unmatched. Per the germline V gene, CDR1 is SEHNR and CDR2 is FQNEAQ (reference sequence). CDR3 bases: TGTGCCAGCAGCTTACGACAGGGGGCCTATGGCTACACCTTC. As protein: CASSLRQGAYGYTF. The full variable domain, with the rest looked up from reference TRBV7-9 and TRBJ1-2, is DTGVSQNPRHKITKRGQNVTFRCDPISEHNRLYWYRQTLGQGPEFLTYFQNEAQLEKSRLLSDRFSAERPKGSFSTLEIQRTEQGDSAMYLCASSLRQGAYGYTFGSGTRLTVV.

This chain links TRBV6-5 with TRBJ2-1; 10 bases line up with TRBD1. The CDR3 extends over 16 amino acids. V lost 4 bases and J lost 7; bases outside the gene matches: 10. The germline gives CDR1 MNHEY, CDR2 SVGAGI. CDR3 DNA sequence: TGTGCCAGCAGTTGGTCCGGGACAGGGGCCCCAAATGAGCAGTTCTTC. This gives the protein CASSWSGTGAPNEQFF.

The chain carries TRBV7-8 and TRBJ2-7; 7 bases fit TRBD2. V shed 1 base and J 0 bases; nucleotides not matched to a gene: 6. The CDR3 length is 16 residues. The germline V gene encodes CDR1 SGHVS and CDR2 FQNEAQ. The CDR3 sequence: CASSLEGTTSSYEQYF. In DNA, the CDR3 is TGTGCCAGCAGCTTAGAAGGGACTACTAGCTCCTACGAGCAGTACTTC.